Presented here are 31 T cell receptor beta chains from one specimen sequenced in a study of blood T cell repertoires in COVID-19. TCRdb's table, derived via immunoSEQ multiplex PCR, lists solely in-frame clones and lacks some. The data hold approximately 300,000 clones, with 89% observed a single time. Sequencing was carried out using peripheral blood. Receptors were obtained from a man aged 18 to 30 who had recovered from COVID-19.

The CDR3 nucleotides read TGCGCCAGCAGCGACCGCCGGGACTCGCACTACGAGCAGTACTTC. The encoded protein is CASSDRRDSHYEQYF. The rearrangement uses TRBV4-1 and TRBJ2-7, with D possibly being TRBD2 (6 bases). Looked up from germline, CDR1 is MGHRA and CDR2 is YSYEKL. The length of the CDR3 is 15 residues. V lost 5 bases and J 3 bases, leaving 17 bases between the germline ends.

The chain combines TRBV5-1 with TRBJ1-6; D gene ambiguous. The CDR3 runs 16 residues. CDR1 SGHRS and CDR2 YFSETQ come from the germline V gene. V shed 1 base and J shed 2 bases, with 10 bases lying between them. The CDR3 protein is CASSLNAGTYNSPLHF. CDR3 nucleotides: TGCGCCAGCAGCTTGAACGCAGGCACCTATAATTCACCCCTCCACTTT. The variable domain in full, with the rest retrieved from reference TRBV5-1 and TRBJ1-6, is KAGVTQTPRYLIKTRGQQVTLSCSPISGHRSVSWYQQTPGQGLQFLFEYFSETQRNKGNFPGRFSGRQFSNSRSEMNVSTLELGDSALYLCASSLNAGTYNSPLHFGNGTRLTVT.

The V gene is TRBV5-4, the J gene TRBJ2-7; D uncertain. The CDR3 spans 13 residues. CDR1 and CDR2 (germline): SGHNT, YYREEE (reference sequence). The V gene lost 2 bases and the J gene lost 1 base, with 7 bases spanning the gap. The CDR3 region is CASSFGRSYEQYF. CDR3 DNA: TGTGCCAGCAGCTTCGGTCGGTCCTACGAGCAGTACTTC.

This rearrangement joins TRBV21-1 to TRBJ2-3; the table's D call of TRBD2 was not tested on the DNA. TRBV21-1 constitutes a pseudogene. The CDR3 has 15 residues. The CDR3 coding sequence is TGTGCCAGCAGCATTGACGGGGGAAGCACAGATACGCAGTATTTT. As protein: CASSIDGGSTDTQYF.

The V gene is TRBV5-1, the J gene TRBJ2-1; 9 nucleotides align to TRBD1. The CDR3 totals 17 residues. J was trimmed by 3 bases and V by 3 bases; bases with no gene match: 10. From germline, CDR1 is SGHRS and CDR2 YFSETQ. CDR3 sequence reads: CASSSTVGTGFYNEQFF. The CDR3, as DNA: TGCGCCAGCAGCTCCACAGTCGGGACAGGGTTCTACAATGAGCAGTTCTTC.

CDR3 amino acids: CASSFRAEAFF. The CDR3 nucleotides read TGTGCCAGCAGCTTTCGAGCAGAAGCTTTCTTT. This chain joins TRBV7-9 and TRBJ1-1; D is unclear. V dropped 3 bases and J dropped 8 bases, with 7 bases sitting between them. CDR3 length: 11 amino acids. CDR1 and CDR2 from the germline V gene are SEHNR and FQNEAQ (reference sequence).

This chain uses TRBV27 with TRBJ1-1, with D possibly matching TRBD1 (5 bases). The CDR3 contains 14 residues. The germline gives CDR1 MNHEY, CDR2 SMNVEV (reference sequence). Deletions cut 1 base from V and 4 bases from J, with 10 bases between. As DNA, the CDR3 is TGTGCCAGCAGTTTATGGGCAGGGTTCACTGAAGCTTTCTTT. Translated, it gives CASSLWAGFTEAFF.

The chain has TRBV18 and TRBJ1-1, with 10 bases lining up with TRBD1. J gave up 2 bases and V 3 bases, and 6 bases lay outside the gene matches. The CDR3 extends over 16 amino acids. Germline CDR1 is KGHSH and CDR2 is LQKENI. The CDR3 DNA follows: TGTGCCAGCTCACCCCCAGGGACAGGGGCAAACACTGAAGCTTTCTTT. Amino acids: CASSPPGTGANTEAFF.

The rearrangement links TRBV5-1 to TRBJ2-5, with 8 bases fitting TRBD2. This CDR3 contains 16 residues. Looked up from germline, CDR1 is SGHRS and CDR2 is YFSETQ. Losses at the gene ends were 3 bases for V and 5 bases for J; bases not matched to a gene: 12. The CDR3 loop reads CASSSSGLVGGETQYF. The CDR3 region has the DNA TGCGCCAGCAGCTCGTCGGGACTAGTCGGTGGGGAGACCCAGTACTTC.

The count of this clone is one. The rearrangement joins TRBV19 to TRBJ2-7; 10 positions agree with TRBD2. The V and J ends lost 6 bases and 2 bases, in that order; junction bases with no gene match: 13. Germline V gives CDR1 LNHDA, CDR2 SQIVND (reference sequence). This CDR3 has 17 amino acids. The CDR3 sequence is CASSPHGGTSGTYEQYF. CDR3 coding DNA: TGTGCCAGTAGCCCCCACGGCGGTACTAGCGGGACCTACGAGCAGTACTTC.

Notes on this clone: Relative to the germline gene, one junction end is altered; a read error may explain this. V gene TRBV20-1 combines with J gene TRBJ1-2, with D uncertain. The germline V gene has CDR1 DFQATT and CDR2 SNEGSKA (reference sequence). This CDR3 contains 10 residues. The CDR3 loop is CSASNSGYTF. In DNA form, the CDR3 reads TGCAGTGCTAGCAACTCTGGCTACACCTTC.

This clone was detected a few times. The rearrangement uses TRBV3-1 (or the pseudogene TRBV3-2) and TRBJ1-4; 10 nucleotides match TRBD1. From germline, CDR1 is LGHDT and CDR2 YNNKEL (reference sequence). V was clipped by 6 bases and J by 6 bases; unmatched bases: 4. This CDR3 is 14 amino acids long. DNA of the CDR3: TGTGCCAGCAGACAGACAGGGGGCCATGAAAAACTGTTTTTT. Translated, it gives CASRQTGGHEKLFF.

The chain employs TRBV19 and TRBJ1-1, with D possibly matching TRBD1 (6 bases). Trimming left V 11 bases short and J 2 bases short, with 12 bases between. CDR1 and CDR2 (germline): LNHDA, SQIVND (reference sequence). The CDR3 sequence is 12 residues long. This CDR3 is CAVQQGNTEAFF. The CDR3 DNA is TGTGCCGTCCAACAGGGTAACACTGAAGCTTTCTTT.

Only one count was recorded for this clone. CDR3 amino acids: CASSYRGTKGNEQFF. CDR3 bases: TGTGCCAGCAGTTACCGCGGGACTAAGGGGAATGAGCAGTTCTTC. The chain carries TRBV6-2 or TRBV6-3 and TRBJ2-1; 7 positions match TRBD2. In germline, CDR1 is MNHEY, CDR2 SVGEGT. V trimming: 2 bases; J trimming: 7 bases; junction bases outside the gene matches: 8. The CDR3 contains 15 residues.

This clone was seen a handful of times. The chain has TRBV7-6 and TRBJ2-3; 8 positions match TRBD2. Germline CDR1 and CDR2: SGHVS and FNYEAQ. The CDR3 has 16 amino acids. V lost 0 bases to trimming and J lost 5 bases; unmatched junction nucleotides: 7. This CDR3 reads CASSLAAAGDRDTQYF. CDR3 DNA: TGTGCCAGCAGCTTAGCGGCAGCGGGGGATCGAGATACGCAGTATTTT.

This clone was seen just once. CDR3 in DNA: TGTGCCAGCAGCATAAACAGGGGCGATAGAGAGACCCAGTACTTC. Its translation is CASSINRGDRETQYF. The rearrangement links TRBV9 to TRBJ2-5, with TRBD1 matching 7 bases. Germline CDR1 SGDLS, CDR2 YYNGEE. This CDR3 has 15 amino acids. V lost 4 bases, J lost 4 bases, and 10 bases stayed unmatched.

V gene TRBV18 combines with J gene TRBJ1-3; perhaps TRBD1 as D (5 bases). Germline V lookup: CDR1 KGHSH, CDR2 LQKENI. The CDR3 is 13 amino acids. V lost 2 bases and J 8 bases, leaving 10 bases between the germline ends. In nucleotides, the CDR3 is TGTGCCAGCTCACCAGATGGCAGGGACACCATATATTTT. As protein: CASSPDGRDTIYF.

This chain links TRBV6-5 with TRBJ2-3; D uncertain. CDR3 length: 11 amino acids. Germline lookup yields CDR1 MNHEY and CDR2 SVGAGI. Trimming pared 4 bases from V and 4 bases from J, leaving 3 bases between. CDR3 region: CASSLADTQYF. For the CDR3, the DNA is TGTGCCAGCAGTTTAGCAGATACGCAGTATTTT.

J is TRBJ2-1 and V is TRBV7-9; D is ambiguous. Germline CDR1 reads SEHNR; CDR2 reads FQNEAQ (reference sequence). The CDR3 covers 12 residues. Trimming pared 0 bases from V and 10 bases from J, leaving 7 bases between. In DNA form, the CDR3 reads TGTGCCAGCAGCTTAGCTGCCGGGGAGCAGTTCTTC. Residues: CASSLAAGEQFF.

The V gene is TRBV12-5, the J gene TRBJ1-5; D not resolved. CDR1 is LGHNT and CDR2 is FRNRAP in the germline V gene. V was trimmed by 1 base and J by 4 bases, leaving 17 bases between them. The CDR3 extends over 17 amino acids. CDR3 DNA sequence: TGTGCTAGTGGTTTGGGTGCCAGTAGCAGCGAGAATCAGCCCCAGCATTTT. This sequence encodes CASGLGASSSENQPQHF.

The rearrangement joins TRBV10-3 to TRBJ1-1; 11 bases map to TRBD1. This CDR3 contains 14 residues. Germline loops: CDR1 ENHRY, CDR2 SYGVKD. V lost 8 bases and J lost 3; bases outside the gene matches: 5. The CDR3 region has the DNA TGTGCCATCGGACAGGGGGCGCGGGACACTGAAGCTTTCTTT. This sequence encodes CAIGQGARDTEAFF.

The V gene is TRBV2, the J gene TRBJ2-1, with TRBD2 matching 7 bases. Germline V gives CDR1 SNHLY, CDR2 FYNNEI. The length of the CDR3 is 14 residues. The ends lost 10 bases at V and 5 bases at J; junction bases unmatched: 11. CDR3 in amino acids: CAIQGGSSDNEQFF. DNA for the CDR3: TGTGCCATCCAGGGCGGGAGTAGTGACAATGAGCAGTTCTTC.

The chain links TRBV2 to TRBJ2-3, with TRBD2 matching 13 bases. Germline V CDR1 and CDR2: SNHLY, FYNNEI. This CDR3 region has 16 residues. The V and J ends lost 3 bases and 5 bases, in that order; junction bases with no gene match: 5. CDR3 amino acids: CASSDGTSGEGDTQYF. The CDR3 nucleotides read TGTGCCAGCAGTGATGGGACTAGCGGGGAGGGAGATACGCAGTATTTT.

This clone was seen once. The rearrangement uses TRBV7-9 and TRBJ2-7, with TRBD2 identical over 10 bases. With V trimmed by 5 bases and J by 1 base, 5 bases remained unmatched. Germline V gene lookup returns CDR1 SEHNR and CDR2 FQNEAQ (reference sequence). The length of the CDR3 is 15 residues. CDR3 coding DNA: TGTGCCAGCAGCCCCCGGACTAGCGGATCCTACGAGCAGTACTTC. This codes for CASSPRTSGSYEQYF. Full variable domain (rest looked up from reference TRBV7-9 and TRBJ2-7): DTGVSQNPRHKITKRGQNVTFRCDPISEHNRLYWYRQTLGQGPEFLTYFQNEAQLEKSRLLSDRFSAERPKGSFSTLEIQRTEQGDSAMYLCASSPRTSGSYEQYFGPGTRLTVT.

This clone turned up a few times. The chain has TRBV5-1 and TRBJ1-1; D uncertain. This CDR3 spans 12 amino acids. The ends were cut back, 7 bases at V and 1 base at J, with 8 bases in the middle. Germline CDR1 and CDR2: SGHRS and YFSETQ. The CDR3 protein is CASHDTNTEAFF. DNA for the CDR3: TGCGCCAGCCACGACACGAACACTGAAGCTTTCTTT.

With respect to this clone: The sample carries other DNA sequences with the same CDR3. The chain is built from TRBV6-5 and TRBJ2-5; weak D call: TRBD1 (5 bases). Germline CDR1 reads MNHEY; CDR2 reads SVGAGI. Trimming stripped 0 bases from V and 1 base from J, with 9 bases between. The CDR3 runs 15 residues. The CDR3 bases are TGTGCCAGCAGTTACTCCGGCAGGGCCCAAGAGACCCAGTACTTC. Its translation is CASSYSGRAQETQYF.

Only one count was recorded for this clone. The genes are TRBV11-3 and TRBJ2-1; 8 bases line up with TRBD2. The junction had 1 base not matched to a gene; V was cut back by 1 base and J by 2 bases. CDR1 is SGHNT, CDR2 YENEEA, per germline. This CDR3 contains 15 residues. This CDR3 reads CASSLAGGTYNEQFF. CDR3 nucleotides: TGTGCCAGCAGCTTAGCGGGGGGGACCTACAATGAGCAGTTCTTC. The variable domain in full, with the rest retrieved from reference TRBV11-3 and TRBJ2-1, is EAGVVQSPRYKIIEKKQPVAFWCNPISGHNTLYWYLQNLGQGPELLIRYENEEAVDDSQLPKDRFSAERLKGVDSTLKIQPAELGDSAVYLCASSLAGGTYNEQFFGPGTRLTVL.

This rearrangement joins TRBV19 to TRBJ1-1; TRBD1 agrees at 11 bases. The germline CDR1 and CDR2 sequences are LNHDA and SQIVND (reference sequence). V shed 7 bases and J 5 bases; nucleotides not matched to a gene: 9. This CDR3 comprises 15 residues. CDR3 residues: CASKGTGGSPTEAFF. In DNA, the CDR3 is TGTGCCAGTAAAGGGACAGGGGGATCTCCAACTGAAGCTTTCTTT.

The rearrangement uses TRBV6-5 and TRBJ2-1; TRBD2 matches 9 bases. This CDR3 comprises 15 residues. CDR1 and CDR2 from the germline V gene are MNHEY and SVGAGI. J lost 10 bases, V lost 6 bases, and 13 bases had no gene match. Written as DNA, the CDR3 is TGTGCCAGCAGAGGTCCTCGCGGGGGGGCCTGGGAGCAGTTCTTC. Protein sequence: CASRGPRGGAWEQFF.

Only a few counts were recorded for this clone. The gene calls are TRBV5-1 and TRBJ2-2; possibly TRBD1 for D (6 bases). Germline V gives CDR1 SGHRS, CDR2 YFSETQ. Trimming shortened V by 1 base and J by 3 bases, and 10 bases separated the two germline ends. The CDR3 contains 15 residues. The CDR3 DNA is TGCGCCAGCAGCTTGACAGGGACCTACACCGGGGAGCTGTTTTTT. Its protein is CASSLTGTYTGELFF.

The J gene is TRBJ2-7, the V gene TRBV6-5; 8 nucleotides agree with TRBD1. There are 12 residues in the CDR3. J gave up 2 bases and V 6 bases, and 0 bases lay outside the gene matches. In germline, CDR1 is MNHEY, CDR2 SVGAGI. CDR3 DNA sequence: TGTGCCAGCAGGGACAGGGCCTACGAGCAGTACTTC. Protein sequence: CASRDRAYEQYF.